One and the same sample provided the 19 T cell receptor beta chains below, sequenced in a study of T cell repertoires in cytomegalovirus infection. TCRdb redid the calling of the reads with MiXCR, one entry per CDR3 protein. The sample contains a few hundred thousand distinct CDR3 sequences, roughly 15% of which appear only once. Sequencing used PBMCs. These receptors were taken from a human donor in good health (CMV status not recorded). Some clones in this sample may be carry-over from other donors' samples.

The rearrangement joins TRBV28 to TRBJ1-1; TRBD1 is a possible D gene (5 bases). CDR1 MDHEN and CDR2 SYDVKM come from the germline V gene. The CDR3 extends over 14 amino acids. Trimming pared 2 bases from V and 4 bases from J, leaving 11 bases between. The DNA of the CDR3 is TGTGCCAGCAGTTTACCTTGGGGGGGCACTGAAGCTTTCTTT. Its protein is CASSLPWGGTEAFF. Full variable domain (outside the CDR3, taken from reference TRBV28 and TRBJ1-1): DVKVTQSSRYLVKRTGEKVFLECVQDMDHENMFWYRQDPGLGLRLIYFSYDVKMKEKGDIPEGYSVSREKKERFSLILESASTNQTSMYLCASSLPWGGTEAFFGQGTRLTVV.

This clonotype has at least ten counts. The chain carries TRBV6-1 and TRBJ1-1; D possibly corresponds to TRBD1 (6 bases). Trimming shortened V by 6 bases and J by 3 bases, and 26 bases separated the two germline ends. The CDR3 covers 18 residues. Germline CDR1 and CDR2: MNHNS and SASEGT. The CDR3 DNA follows: TGTGCCAGCAGAGAGGGGGTGGGGAGAGGAGGTGTGGACACTGAAGCTTTCTTT. Protein sequence: CASREGVGRGGVDTEAFF.

This clonotype was recorded at least ten times. The gene calls are TRBV20-1 and TRBJ1-1, with TRBD1 matching 7 bases. The CDR3 has 13 amino acids. Germline values: CDR1 DFQATT, CDR2 SNEGSKA (reference sequence). The V gene end was trimmed by 6 bases and the J gene end by 0 bases; junction bases not matched to a gene: 4. Here the CDR3 reads CSAQGQMNTEAFF. The CDR3 bases are TGCAGTGCCCAGGGACAGATGAACACTGAAGCTTTCTTT.

This clonotype was recorded many times. V gene TRBV7-3 combines with J gene TRBJ2-7, with a weak D call TRBD1 (5 bases). V lost 5 bases and J lost 4, with 12 bases in between. CDR1 and CDR2 (germline): SGHTA, FQGTGA. The CDR3 extends over 13 amino acids. The CDR3, as DNA: TGTGCCAGCAGCCTTTGGGCAGGGTACGAGCAGTACTTC. Encoded protein: CASSLWAGYEQYF.

This clonotype was detected only a few times. The CDR3 DNA reads as TGTGCCACTAGTGGACTAGCGGGAGGTAAGGACGAGCAGTACTTC. Its protein product is CATSGLAGGKDEQYF. This chain connects TRBV27 to TRBJ2-7, with 14 positions matching TRBD2. The J segment lost 5 bases and the V segment lost 10 bases, leaving 10 bases of the junction unmatched. The length of the CDR3 is 15 residues. Germline-derived CDR1 and CDR2 are MNHEY and SMNVEV (reference sequence).

This clonotype was recorded at least ten times. DNA of the CDR3: TGCGCCAGCAGCCAAGTAGCGGGAGCCTACAATGAGCAGTTCTTC. The encoded protein is CASSQVAGAYNEQFF. The J gene is TRBJ2-1, the V gene TRBV4-1; 9 nucleotides line up with TRBD2. The germline CDR1 and CDR2 sequences are MGHRA and YSYEKL. Germline trimming cut 1 base from V and 2 bases from J; bases unmatched to any gene: 0. CDR3 length equals 15 residues.

The chain joins TRBV20-1 to TRBJ1-5; TRBD1 might be the D (5 bases). Between the trimmed V and J ends, which lost 5 bases and 4 bases, there was a span of 21 bases. The germline gives CDR1 DFQATT, CDR2 SNEGSKA (reference sequence). The CDR3 has 16 residues. DNA for the CDR3: TGCAGTGCTCAATTTGGTCGGGCCCAGGGTAATCAGCCCCAGCATTTT. This codes for CSAQFGRAQGNQPQHF.

This clonotype appeared a few times. V is TRBV2 and J is TRBJ2-3; 10 nucleotides align to TRBD2. Germline loops: CDR1 SNHLY, CDR2 FYNNEI. V was clipped by 3 bases and J by 0 bases; unmatched bases: 6. The CDR3 loop spans 17 amino acids. CDR3 amino acids: CASSDPAGGRSTDTQYF. The DNA of the CDR3 is TGTGCCAGCAGTGATCCAGCGGGGGGGCGGAGCACAGATACGCAGTATTTT.

This clonotype was counted many times. The CDR3: CASSIVAFMNTEAFF. In nucleotides, the CDR3 is TGTGCCAGTAGTATAGTCGCATTTATGAACACTGAAGCTTTCTTT. The rearrangement uses TRBV19 and TRBJ1-1; no firm D call. CDR3 size: 15 residues. Trimming cost V 1 base and J 0 bases, with 9 bases left between them. Germline V gives CDR1 LNHDA, CDR2 SQIVND (reference sequence).

Remarks on this clonotype: In this CDR3 the conserved last residue, phenylalanine or tryptophan, is missing, so a read error is likely. The rearrangement links TRBV20-1 to TRBJ2-7; 7 bases align to TRBD2. Unmatched junction bases numbered 8, after V lost 3 bases and J lost 0 bases. Germline-derived CDR1 and CDR2 are DFQATT and SNEGSKA (reference sequence). This CDR3 is 15 amino acids long. Here the CDR3 reads CSASTFGGSSYEQYL. As DNA, the CDR3 is TGCAGTGCTAGTACCTTCGGCGGGAGCTCCTACGAGCAGTACTTA.

Points on this clonotype: This may stem from a read error, because a much larger clone lies one nucleotide away. Here the CDR3 omits its conserved ending phenylalanine or tryptophan, so a read error is the likely source. The V gene is TRBV7-8, the J gene TRBJ2-7; 9 bases align to TRBD1. The CDR3 spans 15 residues. V shed 3 bases and J 5 bases; nucleotides not matched to a gene: 8. Looked up from germline, CDR1 is SGHVS and CDR2 is FQNEAQ. CDR3 sequence: CASSLGTGGGNEQYL. CDR3 coding DNA: TGTGCCAGCAGCTTGGGTACAGGGGGCGGGAACGAGCAGTACCTC.

The chain has TRBV6-6 and TRBJ2-7, with 12 bases aligning to TRBD1. Looked up from germline, CDR1 is MNHNY and CDR2 is SVGAGI (reference sequence). The CDR3 consists of 14 residues. V lost 6 bases, J lost 7 bases, and 7 bases stayed unmatched. The CDR3 loop is CASRGRDRGPEQYF. DNA of the CDR3: TGTGCCAGCAGGGGGCGGGACAGGGGGCCGGAGCAGTACTTC.

J is TRBJ1-1 and V is TRBV14, with D possibly TRBD1 on 6 matching bases. Germline V CDR1 and CDR2: SGHDN, FVKESK. The CDR3 loop spans 15 amino acids. Deletions cut 4 bases from V and 1 base from J, with 13 bases between. CDR3 amino acids: CASSPLQGENTEAFF. The CDR3, as DNA: TGTGCCAGCAGCCCCCTACAGGGCGAGAACACTGAAGCTTTCTTT.

The chain carries TRBV12-3 or TRBV12-4 and TRBJ2-7; D uncertain. This CDR3 spans 11 amino acids. V was cut by 3 bases and J by 5 bases, with 5 bases left in between. The CDR3 nucleotides read TGTGCCAGCAGTTTTGGCCACGAGCAGTACTTC. This codes for CASSFGHEQYF.

This clonotype was detected only a few times. Here the CDR3 reads CASSTGGAYNEQFF. The CDR3 region has the DNA TGTGCCAGTTCAACAGGAGGGGCCTACAATGAGCAGTTCTTC. This chain joins TRBV5-4 and TRBJ2-1, with D maybe TRBD2 (6 bases). This CDR3 spans 14 amino acids. Germline lookup yields CDR1 SGHNT and CDR2 YYREEE (reference sequence). Trimming left V 8 bases short and J 2 bases short, with 14 bases between. The full variable domain, with the rest looked up from reference TRBV5-4 and TRBJ2-1, is ETGVTQSPTHLIKTRGQQVTLRCSSQSGHNTVSWYQQALGQGPQFIFQYYREEENGRGNFPPRFSGLQFPNYSSELNVNALELDDSALYLCASSTGGAYNEQFFGPGTRLTVL.

The V call is TRBV6-5, the J call TRBJ2-5, with TRBD2 matching 7 bases. V was pared by 6 bases and J by 6 bases, with 25 bases of the junction left unmatched. Germline V gene sequence: CDR1 MNHEY, CDR2 SVGAGI. This CDR3 has 19 amino acids. In DNA form, the CDR3 reads TGTGCCAGCAGCCGCGTTTCCGGGACTAAAATTGCGGGGTCGAAGACCCAGTACTTC. Amino acid sequence: CASSRVSGTKIAGSKTQYF.

This clonotype was detected ten times or more. The V gene is TRBV12-3 or TRBV12-4, the J gene TRBJ2-5, with 10 bases matching TRBD1. The length of the CDR3 is 14 residues. The V and J ends lost 6 bases and 4 bases, in that order; junction bases with no gene match: 5. CDR3 residues: CASRGQGLGETQYF. CDR3 nucleotide sequence: TGTGCCAGCAGGGGACAGGGGTTAGGAGAGACCCAGTACTTC.

V and J are TRBV28 and TRBJ2-1; possibly TRBD2 for D (6 bases). The V gene's germline CDR1 is MDHEN and CDR2 SYDVKM. The length of the CDR3 is 12 residues. Between the trimmed V and J ends, which lost 11 bases and 0 bases, there was a span of 8 bases. The CDR3 DNA reads TGTGCCTGGGGACTCTCCTACAATGAGCAGTTCTTC. Its translation: CAWGLSYNEQFF.

The chain joins TRBV12-3 or TRBV12-4 to TRBJ1-2; D is unresolved. Trimming removed 2 bases at V and 1 base at J, with 5 bases between. The CDR3 is made up of 13 amino acids. The CDR3 sequence is CASSLNYNYGYTF. The DNA of the CDR3 is TGTGCCAGCAGTTTAAATTATAACTATGGCTACACCTTC.